This T cell receptor beta chain was identified during a study of blood T cell repertoires in COVID-19. Study-wide background: The analysed material was cDNA or gDNA that came from T cells, B-cell-depleted T cells, or PBMCs.

This clone has a handful of counts. As handled by the study authors: By means of reference gene primer amplification, nucleated cell counts were estimated. Clones were read by immunoSEQ multiplex PCR, and TCRdb kept only the in-frame ones, dropping some. V and J calls and clone size are those listed in that table; D and trimming were worked out from the DNA. The data contain a few hundred thousand clones, around nine tenths of them singletons. With 0 bases clipped from V and 1 base from J, the junction kept 2 bases outside the gene matches. This CDR3 contains 15 residues. Per the germline V gene, CDR1 is SGDLS and CDR2 is YYNGEE.

Sequenced material: peripheral blood. The origin of this receptor is a man aged 40-49 years who had recovered from COVID-19. The chain uses TRBV9 and TRBJ2-5; the match to TRBD2 covers 8 bases. The DNA for the CDR3 is TGTGCCAGCAGCGTAGGAAGCGGGAGCCAAGAGACCCAGTACTTC. This encodes CASSVGSGSQETQYF.